Listed below are T cell receptor beta chains from one sample, sequenced in a study of T cells in Graves' hyperthyroidism and ophthalmopathy. TCRdb independently ran MiXCR on the multiplex PCR reads; one entry per CDR3 protein. The sample includes over 450,000 distinct CDR3 sequences, over 15% of them seen just once. Sequencing was carried out using blood. These receptors came from a woman between 18 and 29 years old with Graves' ophthalmopathy. Each CDR3 is given with its conserved first and last residue. The size field is filled for only some rows; it gives once, few, many or a size class.

CDR3 protein	clone size	J gene	V gene
CSVGRTGMDAFF	NA	TRBJ1-1	TRBV29-1
CSASPTGGGQPQHF	few	TRBJ1-5	TRBV20-1
CSTFGVARGYTF	many	TRBJ1-2	TRBV20-1
CASSQEGHGLSSGYTF	NA	TRBJ1-2	TRBV14
CASSKQAATEAFF	NA	TRBJ1-1	TRBV19
CSALNRGLGEKLFF	NA	TRBJ1-4	TRBV20-1
CASSPGDTLSNVLTF	many	TRBJ2-6	TRBV3-1
CASSQGDRGRTEAFF	few	TRBJ1-1	TRBV4-2
CSASDSGYTF	NA	TRBJ1-2	TRBV20-1
CASSEGASSTDTQYF	few	TRBJ2-3	TRBV6-4
CASSWGRRGIEFSTDTQYF	many	TRBJ2-3	TRBV28
CASSPHLTGPEQYF	many	TRBJ2-7	TRBV28
CASQQLTNEKPFF	NA	TRBJ1-4	TRBV7-9
CASSISGGLNYNEQFF	few	TRBJ2-1	TRBV19
CASSGSGADQETQYF	few	TRBJ2-5	TRBV9
CASSLSSQGIRGYTF	many	TRBJ1-2	TRBV28
CATRDPSGRAVETQYF	few	TRBJ2-5	TRBV15
CASLVGSYEQYF	many	TRBJ2-7	TRBV12-3/TRBV12-4
CASRAGTGGFYGYTF	NA	TRBJ1-2	TRBV9
CASSAEGLIVIYGYTF	many	TRBJ1-2	TRBV6-1
CSVDRADNTEAFF	NA	TRBJ1-1	TRBV29-1
CAWTPGLGENIQYF	many	TRBJ2-4	TRBV30
CASSQLTGARNTEAFF	NA	TRBJ1-1	TRBV4-2
CASSFPAGEVYEQYF	many	TRBJ2-7	TRBV28
CATTPGQGNNEQFF	many	TRBJ2-1	TRBV2
CATSREGVNEKLFF	few	TRBJ1-4	TRBV15
CASRSSGLAGSADTQYF	few	TRBJ2-3	TRBV6-1
CASSLVAGGSYEQYF	NA	TRBJ2-7	TRBV28
CASRPRETNEKLFF	many	TRBJ1-4	TRBV28
CASRKDTGVDRPLHF	few	TRBJ1-6	TRBV7-2
CASGDPYRPRTGMYEQYF	few	TRBJ2-7	TRBV7-9
CSVGGTGELFF	NA	TRBJ2-2	TRBV29-1
CRPIPGQGARRDYGYTF	many	TRBJ1-2	TRBV20-1
CASSLTVWGNQPQHF	many	TRBJ1-5	TRBV27
CSVEEADNYGYTF	NA	TRBJ1-2	TRBV29-1
CSALQGYGYTF	few	TRBJ1-2	TRBV20-1
CATSSGTSGTNTQYF	NA	TRBJ2-3	TRBV24-1
CSVGDSSQGTEAFF	many	TRBJ1-1	TRBV29-1
CSAKSGTALYEQYF	NA	TRBJ2-7	TRBV20-1
CASSTGQGMNTEAFF	many	TRBJ1-1	TRBV11-2
CASVGSQETQYF	many	TRBJ2-5	TRBV6-1
CASSIFPAGSYEQYF	NA	TRBJ2-7	TRBV19
CASSLSSPRTGELFF	NA	TRBJ2-2	TRBV7-3
CASSLGRRGGNYGYTF	few	TRBJ1-2	TRBV7-9
CASSLGFQETQYF	many	TRBJ2-5	TRBV7-3
CASSDLTSDQPQHF	NA	TRBJ1-5	TRBV27
CAWNEEGLSYNSPLHF	many	TRBJ1-6	TRBV30
CASSFGHSSYEQYF	many	TRBJ2-7	TRBV27
CAWSESRTSSYEQYF	many	TRBJ2-7	TRBV30
CASSLARAGGPEAFF	many	TRBJ1-1	TRBV5-1
CANTQRGGEETQYF	NA	TRBJ2-5	TRBV6-1
CASNSGTSGFNEQFF	few	TRBJ2-1	TRBV6-1
CASSWTSSNEQFF	NA	TRBJ2-1	TRBV7-9
CSARQGGSPLHF	NA	TRBJ1-6	TRBV20-1
CASSIYDGNTEAFF	NA	TRBJ1-1	TRBV19
CSARDSQETQYF	many	TRBJ2-5	TRBV20-1
CASSLRPANTGELFF	NA	TRBJ2-2	TRBV5-1
CASSMGGPGAYNEQFF	many	TRBJ2-1	TRBV7-2